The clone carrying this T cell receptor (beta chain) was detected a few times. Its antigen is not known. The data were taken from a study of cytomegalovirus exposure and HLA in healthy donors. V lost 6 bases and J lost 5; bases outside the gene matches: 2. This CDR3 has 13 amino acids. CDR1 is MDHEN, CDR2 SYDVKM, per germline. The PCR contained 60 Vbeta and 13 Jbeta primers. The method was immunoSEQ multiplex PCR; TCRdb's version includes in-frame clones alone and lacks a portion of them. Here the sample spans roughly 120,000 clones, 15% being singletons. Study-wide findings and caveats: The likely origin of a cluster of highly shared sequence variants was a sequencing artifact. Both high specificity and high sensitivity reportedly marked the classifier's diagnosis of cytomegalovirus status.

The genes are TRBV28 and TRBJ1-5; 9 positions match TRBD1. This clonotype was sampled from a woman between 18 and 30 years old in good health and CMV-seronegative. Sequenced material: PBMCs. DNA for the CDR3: TGTGCCAGCAGCGACAGGGGGGATCAGCCCCAGCATTTT. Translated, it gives CASSDRGDQPQHF.